The 14 T cell receptor beta chains below were found in one sample sequenced in a study of blood T cells in healthy people across ages. A sample-barcoded 5' primer and a J-beta primer mix were used in a second PCR of roughly 6 to 11 cycles. In TCRdb, the 5' RACE reads were re-called with MiXCR into one record per CDR3 protein. Of over 700,000 distinct CDR3 sequences listed, 50% to 65% are singletons. The sample comprised blood. The receptors were sampled from an older man in good health.

This clonotype was detected ten times or more. V gene TRBV20-1 combines with J gene TRBJ2-7; 7 bases agree with TRBD1. The CDR3 totals 13 residues. From germline, CDR1 is DFQATT and CDR2 SNEGSKA (reference sequence). CDR3 amino acids: CSAPGQSSYEQYF. CDR3 DNA sequence: TGCAGCGCCCCGGGACAGAGCTCCTACGAGCAGTACTTC.

V is TRBV2 and J is TRBJ2-5, with TRBD1 as a possible D gene (6 bases). CDR1 and CDR2 from the germline V gene are SNHLY and FYNNEI. This CDR3 region has 15 residues. Trimming left V 7 bases short and J 6 bases short, with 21 bases between. CDR3 sequence: CASKPQGAPAKTQYF. The DNA of the CDR3 is TGTGCCAGCAAACCACAGGGAGCCCCCGCCAAGACCCAGTACTTC.

This rearrangement joins TRBV2 to TRBJ2-3; either TRBD1 or TRBD2 may supply D (6 bases each). The CDR3 has 15 amino acids. V was trimmed by 6 bases and J by 14 bases, leaving 27 bases between them. CDR1 is SNHLY, CDR2 FYNNEI, per germline. The CDR3 is CASSTTRGAGRDAYF. Written as DNA, the CDR3 is TGTGCCAGCAGCACGACTAGGGGGGCGGGCAGAGACGCGTATTTT.

This clonotype turned up a few times. The chain has TRBV7-9 and TRBJ2-3; TRBD2 matches 10 bases. The trim removed 3 bases at V and 1 base at J, leaving 10 bases unmatched. The CDR3 covers 18 residues. CDR1 is SEHNR, CDR2 FQNEAQ, per germline (reference sequence). CDR3 in amino acids: CASSLGLAGVGGTDTQYF. The CDR3 nucleotides read TGTGCCAGCAGCTTGGGGCTAGCGGGAGTTGGGGGCACAGATACGCAGTATTTT.

The chain couples TRBV7-9 to TRBJ2-1, with 7 bases lining up with TRBD2. Looked up from germline, CDR1 is SEHNR and CDR2 is FQNEAQ (reference sequence). CDR3 length: 16 residues. Trimming at V came to 3 bases and at J to 3 bases, leaving 8 bases not matched to a gene. Here the CDR3 DNA reads TGTGCCAGCAGCTTCAGCCTAGCGGCCGGCTACAATGAGCAGTTCTTC. It is translated as CASSFSLAAGYNEQFF. Full variable domain (outside the CDR3, taken from reference TRBV7-9 and TRBJ2-1): DTGVSQNPRHKITKRGQNVTFRCDPISEHNRLYWYRQTLGQGPEFLTYFQNEAQLEKSRLLSDRFSAERPKGSFSTLEIQRTEQGDSAMYLCASSFSLAAGYNEQFFGPGTRLTVL.

The table lists this clonotype with a count of one. The rearrangement uses TRBV9 and TRBJ2-4; 8 nucleotides align to TRBD2. The DNA end is more similar to TRBJ2-7, so the J call may be wrong. The CDR3 length is 14 residues. CDR1 SGDLS and CDR2 YYNGEE come from the germline V gene. CDR3 DNA sequence: TGTGCCAGCAGCCCCTCGGGGGGGTTGGGCGAGCAGTACTTC. Its protein product is CASSPSGGLGEQYF.

This clonotype was counted only a few times. J is TRBJ2-3 and V is TRBV28, with 8 bases lining up with TRBD1. V gave up 8 bases and J gave up 3 bases; unmatched junction bases: 4. Germline V gene data show CDR1 as MDHEN and CDR2 as SYDVKM. The length of the CDR3 is 13 residues. As DNA, the CDR3 is TGTGCCAGCCTACAGGGGGTTACAGATACGCAGTATTTT. Its protein product is CASLQGVTDTQYF. Complete variable domain (other parts from reference TRBV28 and TRBJ2-3): DVKVTQSSRYLVKRTGEKVFLECVQDMDHENMFWYRQDPGLGLRLIYFSYDVKMKEKGDIPEGYSVSREKKERFSLILESASTNQTSMYLCASLQGVTDTQYFGPGTRLTVL.

The chain combines TRBV20-1 with TRBJ1-1; D gene unclear. The germline V gene has CDR1 DFQATT and CDR2 SNEGSKA (reference sequence). V was trimmed by 1 base and J by 3 bases, leaving 21 bases between them. The CDR3 has 17 amino acids. CDR3 DNA sequence: TGCAGTGCTAGAGGCTCAGGCCCTGGTTTGCCGGACACTGAAGCTTTCTTT. Encoded protein: CSARGSGPGLPDTEAFF.

J is TRBJ2-7 and V is TRBV20-1; the D is unclear. V lost 0 bases and J 6 bases, leaving 15 bases between the germline ends. Germline lookup yields CDR1 DFQATT and CDR2 SNEGSKA (reference sequence). The CDR3 runs to 14 residues. The CDR3 region has the DNA TGCAGTGCTAGAGAAGATCCTAGACCGGGCGAGCAGTACTTC. Translated, it gives CSAREDPRPGEQYF.

The genes are TRBV12-3 or TRBV12-4 and TRBJ2-7; TRBD1 or TRBD2 may be the D gene (5 bases each). Trimming took off 6 bases at V and 0 bases at J, with 12 bases between the two ends. The CDR3 spans 14 residues. Written as DNA, the CDR3 is TGTGCCAGCAGCGCCCGGGGCAGCTCCTACGAGCAGTACTTC. Translated, it gives CASSARGSSYEQYF.

The V call is TRBV15, the J call TRBJ2-1; D uncertain. Trimming removed 0 bases from V and 2 bases from J, with 14 bases in between. The CDR3 has 17 amino acids. CDR1 LNHNV and CDR2 YYDKDF come from the germline V gene (reference sequence). As DNA, the CDR3 is TGTGCCACCAGCAGAGATATATTCGCGGCTGCCTACAATGAGCAGTTCTTC. Translated: CATSRDIFAAAYNEQFF.

This clonotype was seen only a few times. The gene calls are TRBV6-5 and TRBJ2-6; D is undetermined. CDR1 and CDR2 (germline): MNHEY, SVGAGI. The CDR3 length is 13 residues. Trimming removed 5 bases at V and 3 bases at J, with 5 bases between. The CDR3 reads CASSLYGANVLTF. The CDR3 nucleotides read TGTGCCAGCAGTCTTTATGGGGCCAACGTCCTGACTTTC.

This clonotype showed up just once. Relative to the germline gene, one junction end is altered; a read error may explain this. This sequence joins TRBV20-1 and TRBJ1-2; perhaps TRBD1 as D (6 bases). This CDR3 region has 15 residues. Germline V gene lookup returns CDR1 DFQATT and CDR2 SNEGSKA (reference sequence). This chain's CDR3 is CSATNPDSGVYSYTF. CDR3 DNA: TGCAGTGCTACAAACCCGGACAGTGGGGTCTATAGCTACACCTTC.

The gene calls are TRBV29-1 and TRBJ2-4; 8 nucleotides line up with TRBD1. V shed 5 bases, J shed 10 bases, and the junction held 7 bases outside the gene matches. The germline V gene encodes CDR1 SQVTM and CDR2 ANQGSEA. The CDR3 extends over 12 amino acids. The CDR3 loop reads CSVLTGGGIQYF. The CDR3 coding sequence is TGCAGCGTTCTCACAGGGGGAGGAATTCAGTACTTC.